The 21 T cell receptor beta chains listed next were all sequenced from one sample in a study of T cell changes during pregnancy in multiple sclerosis. Profiled with immunoSEQ multiplex PCR; TCRdb holds only in-frame clones, not every one. Altogether about 100,000 clones are present, less than 95% being singletons, with the ten largest covering approximately 0.8%. The sample here was peripheral blood, taken in the second trimester of pregnancy. Receptors were obtained from a female donor in good health, enrolled as a control in a pregnancy study.

This clone was recorded once. The CDR3 is CASSPWGGQGSTDTQYF. The CDR3 DNA follows: TGTGCCAGCAGCCCCTGGGGGGGACAGGGGTCTACAGATACGCAGTATTTT. The chain joins TRBV7-9 to TRBJ2-3; 10 positions agree with TRBD1. Trimming cost V 5 bases and J 3 bases; bases outside gene matches: 11. This CDR3 is built from 17 residues. The germline V gene has CDR1 SEHNR and CDR2 FQNEAQ (reference sequence).

The genes are TRBV5-1 and TRBJ1-4; TRBD1 aligns across 10 bases. The germline V gene has CDR1 SGHRS and CDR2 YFSETQ. Trimming took 4 bases from V and 8 from J; bases not matched to a gene: 11. The CDR3 length is 16 residues. The CDR3 sequence is CASSNSGTGVLEKLFF. The CDR3 region has the DNA TGCGCCAGCAGCAATTCCGGGACAGGGGTCTTGGAAAAACTGTTTTTT.

The chain couples TRBV9 to TRBJ2-5, with D possibly matching TRBD2 (6 bases). V was cut by 0 bases and J by 4 bases, with 16 bases left in between. The CDR3 is 16 residues long. Per the germline V gene, CDR1 is SGDLS and CDR2 is YYNGEE. The CDR3: CASSVGGGVRGETQYF. CDR3 sequence (DNA): TGTGCCAGCAGCGTAGGCGGCGGAGTGCGGGGAGAGACCCAGTACTTC.

This clone was found once. The gene calls are TRBV27 and TRBJ2-2; TRBD1 agrees at 9 bases. The length of the CDR3 is 15 residues. Germline loops: CDR1 MNHEY, CDR2 SMNVEV (reference sequence). J lost 6 bases, V lost 3 bases, and 5 bases had no gene match. CDR3 sequence (DNA): TGTGCCAGCAGTTTTTGGGACAGGGAGGCCGGGGAGCTGTTTTTT. It encodes CASSFWDREAGELFF.

The V gene is TRBV7-7, the J gene TRBJ2-1; 9 bases align to TRBD2. Trimming took 5 bases from V and 6 from J; bases not matched to a gene: 11. Germline V gives CDR1 SSHAT, CDR2 FNYEAQ (reference sequence). The CDR3 extends over 16 amino acids. This CDR3 reads CASSGGYAGGPNEQFF. CDR3 DNA: TGTGCCAGCAGCGGGGGCTATGCGGGGGGGCCCAATGAGCAGTTCTTC.

V is TRBV29-1 and J is TRBJ1-3; 11 nucleotides match TRBD1. The CDR3 contains 16 residues. CDR1 and CDR2 from the germline V gene are SQVTM and ANQGSEA. Losses at the gene ends were 5 bases for V and 1 base for J; bases not matched to a gene: 7. The CDR3 DNA sequence: TGCAGCGTTTGGACAGGGGGCCTAACGTCTGGAAACACCATATATTTT. The encoded protein is CSVWTGGLTSGNTIYF.

The chain employs TRBV7-2 and TRBJ1-4; possible D gene TRBD1, 5 bases. The CDR3 runs 15 residues. Trimming left V 6 bases short and J 4 bases short, with 15 bases between. Germline V gene sequence: CDR1 SGHTA, CDR2 FQGNSA. This chain's CDR3 is CASSPTGESNEKLFF. Written as DNA, the CDR3 is TGTGCCAGCAGTCCCACGGGGGAAAGTAATGAAAAACTGTTTTTT.

The chain recombines TRBV10-3 with TRBJ2-7; 12 bases agree with TRBD2. This CDR3 is built from 14 residues. Germline trimming cut 5 bases from V and 4 bases from J; bases unmatched to any gene: 3. Germline CDR1 reads ENHRY; CDR2 reads SYGVKD. The CDR3 DNA follows: TGTGCCATCAGTTACACTAGCGGGAGGTACGAGCAGTACTTC. This codes for CAISYTSGRYEQYF.

The rearrangement joins TRBV4-3 to TRBJ2-3; TRBD1 aligns across 9 bases. Germline trimming cut 4 bases from V and 4 bases from J; bases unmatched to any gene: 9. The germline gives CDR1 LGHNA, CDR2 YSLEER. CDR3 length: 16 amino acids. CDR3 residues: CASSPTTGGKADTQYF. The CDR3, as DNA: TGCGCCAGCAGCCCAACGACAGGGGGGAAGGCAGATACGCAGTATTTT.

V is TRBV23-1 and J is TRBJ1-2; weak D call: TRBD1 (5 bases). TRBV23-1 is flagged as an ORF with uncertain function. This CDR3 comprises 15 residues. The V and J ends lost 2 bases and 4 bases respectively, with 14 bases between them. DNA for the CDR3: TGCGCCAGCAGTCAAAGGGGACTAGACCTCTATGGCTACACCTTC. Residues: CASSQRGLDLYGYTF.

The chain links TRBV5-1 to TRBJ1-4; D unresolved. The CDR3 is made up of 14 amino acids. V gave up 0 bases and J gave up 0 bases, with 3 bases separating them. CDR1 is SGHRS and CDR2 is YFSETQ in the germline V gene. The CDR3 is CASSLGATNEKLFF. The CDR3, as DNA: TGCGCCAGCAGCTTGGGCGCAACTAATGAAAAACTGTTTTTT.

The chain has TRBV18 and TRBJ1-5; 8 bases are shared with TRBD1. The germline V gene has CDR1 KGHSH and CDR2 LQKENI. The trim removed 6 bases at V and 0 bases at J, leaving 4 bases unmatched. This CDR3 has 15 amino acids. DNA for the CDR3: TGTGCCAGCTCTGCAACAGGGGGTAGCAATCAGCCCCAGCATTTT. Its protein product is CASSATGGSNQPQHF. Filled out from reference TRBV18 and TRBJ1-5, the complete variable domain reads NAGVMQNPRHLVRRRGQEARLRCSPMKGHSHVYWYRQLPEEGLKFMVYLQKENIIDESGMPKERFSAEFPKEGPSILRIQQVVRGDSAAYFCASSATGGSNQPQHFGDGTRLSIL.

Comments on this clone: The junction differs from germline at one of its ends, possibly a read error. The V gene is TRBV7-7, the J gene TRBJ2-1, with 9 nucleotides matching TRBD2. The CDR3 consists of 15 residues. Looked up from germline, CDR1 is SSHAT and CDR2 is FNYEAQ (reference sequence). Here the CDR3 DNA reads TGTGCTAGCAGTCCTAGCGGGGTCTCCTACAATGAGCAGTTCTTC. It encodes CASSPSGVSYNEQFF.

The chain recombines TRBV5-6 with TRBJ2-3, with a weak D call TRBD1 (5 bases). V gave up 4 bases and J gave up 2 bases, with 11 bases separating them. Germline lookup yields CDR1 SGHDT and CDR2 YYEEEE. This CDR3 has 14 amino acids. This chain's CDR3 is CASSLRQTTDTQYF. CDR3 sequence (DNA): TGTGCCAGCAGCCTCCGACAGACCACAGATACGCAGTATTTT. The variable domain in full, completed from reference TRBV5-6 and TRBJ2-3, reads DAGVTQSPTHLIKTRGQQVTLRCSPKSGHDTVSWYQQALGQGPQFIFQYYEEEERQRGNFPDRFSGHQFPNYSSELNVNALLLGDSALYLCASSLRQTTDTQYFGPGTRLTVL.

The chain recombines TRBV4-3 with TRBJ2-7; D might be TRBD2 (6 bases). Germline-derived CDR1 and CDR2 are LGHNA and YSLEER. V was trimmed by 4 bases and J by 2 bases, leaving 18 bases between them. The CDR3 runs 16 residues. CDR3: CASSPTRGSGAYEQYF. The CDR3 DNA reads as TGCGCCAGCAGCCCTACCAGAGGTAGCGGCGCCTACGAGCAGTACTTC.

The rearrangement uses TRBV7-9 and TRBJ2-2; TRBD1 matches 9 bases. The CDR3 totals 15 residues. V dropped 6 bases and J dropped 6; count of bases not matched to a gene: 8. Germline CDR1 and CDR2: SEHNR and FQNEAQ (reference sequence). The CDR3 here is CASRQETGGPGELFF. CDR3 nucleotide sequence: TGTGCCAGCAGGCAAGAAACAGGGGGCCCCGGGGAGCTGTTTTTT. Together with reference TRBV7-9 and TRBJ2-2, the CDR3 gives the full variable domain: DTGVSQNPRHKITKRGQNVTFRCDPISEHNRLYWYRQTLGQGPEFLTYFQNEAQLEKSRLLSDRFSAERPKGSFSTLEIQRTEQGDSAMYLCASRQETGGPGELFFGEGSRLTVL.

J is TRBJ2-6 and V is TRBV28; a weak D match, TRBD2 (7 bases). CDR3 length: 18 residues. V was cut by 7 bases and J by 2 bases, with 21 bases left in between. From germline, CDR1 is MDHEN and CDR2 SYDVKM. CDR3 region: CASIFSGGQGAGANVLTF. Here the CDR3 DNA reads TGTGCCAGCATCTTTTCGGGGGGCCAAGGAGCTGGGGCCAACGTCCTGACTTTC.

The chain employs TRBV7-6 and TRBJ2-7; unclear D gene. The length of the CDR3 is 11 residues. Trimming shortened V by 3 bases and J by 5 bases, and 5 bases separated the two germline ends. Germline CDR1 is SGHVS and CDR2 is FNYEAQ. CDR3 nucleotide sequence: TGTGCCAGCAGCTTTTCGGACGAGCAGTACTTC. As protein: CASSFSDEQYF.

The CDR3 DNA reads TGTGCCAGCAGCGCGCTAGCGGGAGTGGATACGCAGTATTTT. As protein: CASSALAGVDTQYF. The rearrangement links TRBV9 to TRBJ2-3, with 10 nucleotides matching TRBD2. V shed 3 bases and J 6 bases; nucleotides not matched to a gene: 4. The CDR3 covers 14 residues. Looked up from germline, CDR1 is SGDLS and CDR2 is YYNGEE. Full variable domain (remainder filled in from reference TRBV9 and TRBJ2-3): DSGVTQTPKHLITATGQRVTLRCSPRSGDLSVYWYQQSLDQGLQFLIQYYNGEERAKGNILERFSAQQFPDLHSELNLSSLELGDSALYFCASSALAGVDTQYFGPGTRLTVL.

This clone is a singleton in its sample. The V and J genes are TRBV18 and TRBJ2-1; 8 nucleotides match TRBD2. CDR1 is KGHSH, CDR2 LQKENI, per germline. With 0 bases clipped from V and 7 bases from J, the junction kept 5 bases outside the gene matches. CDR3 length equals 15 residues. CDR3 amino acids: CASSPPGLVENEQFF. For the CDR3, the DNA is TGTGCCAGCTCACCACCGGGACTAGTGGAAAATGAGCAGTTCTTC.

As regards this clone: A junction end diverges from the germline sequence, so it may reflect a read error. The rearrangement links TRBV9 to TRBJ2-1; TRBD2 matches at 12 bases. The germline V gene encodes CDR1 SGDLS and CDR2 YYNGEE. The CDR3 is 15 amino acids. CDR3 nucleotides: TGTGCCAGCAGCGCCCAGACTAGCGGGAGCTTTCCCGTGATCTTC. Translated: CASSAQTSGSFPVIF.